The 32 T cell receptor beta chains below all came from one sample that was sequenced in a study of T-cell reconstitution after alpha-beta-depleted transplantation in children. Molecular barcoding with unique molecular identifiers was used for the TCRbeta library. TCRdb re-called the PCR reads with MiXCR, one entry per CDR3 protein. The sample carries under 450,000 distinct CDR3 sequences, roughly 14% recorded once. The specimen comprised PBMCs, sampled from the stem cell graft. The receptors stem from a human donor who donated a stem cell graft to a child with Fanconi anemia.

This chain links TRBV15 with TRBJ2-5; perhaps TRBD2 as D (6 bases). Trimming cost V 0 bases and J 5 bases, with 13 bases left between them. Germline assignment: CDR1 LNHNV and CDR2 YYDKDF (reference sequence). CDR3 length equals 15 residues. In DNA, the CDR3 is TGTGCCACCAGCAGAGATTATCGCCGGGAGGAGACCCAGTACTTC. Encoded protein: CATSRDYRREETQYF.

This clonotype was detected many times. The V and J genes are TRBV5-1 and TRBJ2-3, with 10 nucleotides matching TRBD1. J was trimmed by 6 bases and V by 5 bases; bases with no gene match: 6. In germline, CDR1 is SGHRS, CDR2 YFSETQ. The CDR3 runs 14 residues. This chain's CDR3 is CASRETGGLDTQYF. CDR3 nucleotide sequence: TGCGCCAGCAGGGAGACAGGGGGCCTTGATACGCAGTATTTT. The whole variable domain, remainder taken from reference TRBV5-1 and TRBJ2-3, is KAGVTQTPRYLIKTRGQQVTLSCSPISGHRSVSWYQQTPGQGLQFLFEYFSETQRNKGNFPGRFSGRQFSNSRSEMNVSTLELGDSALYLCASRETGGLDTQYFGPGTRLTVL.

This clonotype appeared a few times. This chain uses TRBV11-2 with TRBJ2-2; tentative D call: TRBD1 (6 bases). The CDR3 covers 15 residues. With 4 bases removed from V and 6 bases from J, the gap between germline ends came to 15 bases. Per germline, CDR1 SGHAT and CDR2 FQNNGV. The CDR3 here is CASSSQGSYAGELFF. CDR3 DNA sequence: TGTGCCAGCAGCTCCCAGGGGTCATATGCCGGGGAGCTGTTTTTT.

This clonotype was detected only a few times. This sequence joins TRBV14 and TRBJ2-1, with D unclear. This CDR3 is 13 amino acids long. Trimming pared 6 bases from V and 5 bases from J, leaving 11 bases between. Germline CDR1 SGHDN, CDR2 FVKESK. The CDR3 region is CASSHGRNNEQFF. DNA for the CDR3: TGTGCCAGCAGTCACGGGCGGAACAATGAGCAGTTCTTC.

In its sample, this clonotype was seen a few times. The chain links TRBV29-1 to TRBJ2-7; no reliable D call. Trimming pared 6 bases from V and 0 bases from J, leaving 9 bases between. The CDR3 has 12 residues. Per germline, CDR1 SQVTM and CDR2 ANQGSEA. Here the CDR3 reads CSVSLGSYEQYF. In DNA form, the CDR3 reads TGCAGCGTCTCTTTGGGCTCCTACGAGCAGTACTTC.

CDR3 in DNA: TGCGCCAGCGCCCCCAGCGGGAGCTCCTACGAGCAGTACTTC. This encodes CASAPSGSSYEQYF. The chain uses TRBV5-1 and TRBJ2-7, with TRBD2 identical over 8 bases. This CDR3 has 14 residues. Germline V gene lookup returns CDR1 SGHRS and CDR2 YFSETQ. J was trimmed by 0 bases and V by 7 bases; bases with no gene match: 6.

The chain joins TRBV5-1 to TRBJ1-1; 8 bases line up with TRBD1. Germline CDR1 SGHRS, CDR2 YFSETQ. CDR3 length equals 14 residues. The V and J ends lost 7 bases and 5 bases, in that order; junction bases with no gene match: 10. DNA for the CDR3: TGCGCCAGCGTATCCACAGGGGGTGGAACTGAAGCTTTCTTT. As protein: CASVSTGGGTEAFF. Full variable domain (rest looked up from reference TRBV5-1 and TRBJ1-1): KAGVTQTPRYLIKTRGQQVTLSCSPISGHRSVSWYQQTPGQGLQFLFEYFSETQRNKGNFPGRFSGRQFSNSRSEMNVSTLELGDSALYLCASVSTGGGTEAFFGQGTRLTVV.

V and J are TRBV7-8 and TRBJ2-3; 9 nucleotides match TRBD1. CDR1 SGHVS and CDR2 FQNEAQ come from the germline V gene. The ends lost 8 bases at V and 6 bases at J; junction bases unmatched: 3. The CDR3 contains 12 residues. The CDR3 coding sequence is TGTGCCAGCGGCGGGACAGGGGATACGCAGTATTTT. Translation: CASGGTGDTQYF.

The CDR3 region has the DNA TGTGCCACCAGCAGAGAAGGAGGAGCGAGGTCCTACAATGAGCAGTTCTTC. Its translation: CATSREGGARSYNEQFF. This chain links TRBV15 with TRBJ2-1; D may be TRBD2 (5 bases). V was shortened by 0 bases and J by 1 base, with 13 bases between the two germline ends. This CDR3 is built from 17 residues. CDR1 is LNHNV and CDR2 is YYDKDF in the germline V gene (reference sequence).

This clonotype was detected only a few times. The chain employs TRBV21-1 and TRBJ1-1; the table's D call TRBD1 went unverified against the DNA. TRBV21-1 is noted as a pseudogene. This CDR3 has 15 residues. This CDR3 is CASSTRQGMNTEAFF. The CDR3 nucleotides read TGTGCCAGCAGCACCCGACAGGGTATGAACACTGAAGCTTTCTTT.

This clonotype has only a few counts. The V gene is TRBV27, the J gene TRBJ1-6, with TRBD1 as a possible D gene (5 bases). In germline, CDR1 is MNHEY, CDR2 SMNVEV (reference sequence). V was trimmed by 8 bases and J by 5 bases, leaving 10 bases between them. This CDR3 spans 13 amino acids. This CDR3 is CASRGHNNSPLHF. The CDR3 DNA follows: TGTGCCAGCCGCGGACATAATAATTCACCCCTCCACTTT.

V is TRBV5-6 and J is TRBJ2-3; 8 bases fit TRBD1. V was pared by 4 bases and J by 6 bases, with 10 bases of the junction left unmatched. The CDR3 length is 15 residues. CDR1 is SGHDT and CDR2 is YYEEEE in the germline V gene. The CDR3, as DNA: TGTGCCAGCAGCGAGACAGGGGCACTGGTGGATACGCAGTATTTT. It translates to CASSETGALVDTQYF.

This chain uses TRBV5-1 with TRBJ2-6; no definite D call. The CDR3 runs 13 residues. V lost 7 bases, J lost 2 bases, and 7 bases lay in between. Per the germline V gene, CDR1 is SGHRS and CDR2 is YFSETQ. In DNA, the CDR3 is TGCGCCAGCTTCGAACCTGGGGCCAACGTCCTGACTTTC. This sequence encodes CASFEPGANVLTF. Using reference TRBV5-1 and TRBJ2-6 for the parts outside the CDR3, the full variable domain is KAGVTQTPRYLIKTRGQQVTLSCSPISGHRSVSWYQQTPGQGLQFLFEYFSETQRNKGNFPGRFSGRQFSNSRSEMNVSTLELGDSALYLCASFEPGANVLTFGAGSRLTVL.

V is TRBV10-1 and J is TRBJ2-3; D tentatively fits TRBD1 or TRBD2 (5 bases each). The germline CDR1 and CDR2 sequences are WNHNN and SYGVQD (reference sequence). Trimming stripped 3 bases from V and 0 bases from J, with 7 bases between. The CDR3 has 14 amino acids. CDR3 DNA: TGCGCCAGCAGTGACCGGGACAGCACAGATACGCAGTATTTT. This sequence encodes CASSDRDSTDTQYF.

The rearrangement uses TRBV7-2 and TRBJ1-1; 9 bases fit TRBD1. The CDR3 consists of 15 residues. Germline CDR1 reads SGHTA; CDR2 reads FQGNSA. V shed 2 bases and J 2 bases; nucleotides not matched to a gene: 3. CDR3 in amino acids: CASSLLQGANTEAFF. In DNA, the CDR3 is TGTGCCAGCAGCTTATTACAGGGGGCCAACACTGAAGCTTTCTTT.

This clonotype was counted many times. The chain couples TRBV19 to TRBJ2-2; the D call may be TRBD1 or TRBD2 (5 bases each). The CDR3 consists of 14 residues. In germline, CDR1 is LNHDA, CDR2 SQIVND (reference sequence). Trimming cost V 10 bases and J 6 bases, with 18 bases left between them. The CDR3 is CATKKGTPSGELFF. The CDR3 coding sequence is TGTGCCACCAAGAAGGGGACCCCTTCCGGGGAGCTGTTTTTT.

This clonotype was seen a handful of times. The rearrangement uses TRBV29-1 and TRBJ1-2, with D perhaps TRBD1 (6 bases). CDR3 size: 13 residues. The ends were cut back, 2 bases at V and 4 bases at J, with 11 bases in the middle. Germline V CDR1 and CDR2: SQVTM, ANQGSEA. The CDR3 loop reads CSVERKDSYGYTF. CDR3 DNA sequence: TGCAGCGTTGAACGGAAGGACAGCTATGGCTACACCTTC.

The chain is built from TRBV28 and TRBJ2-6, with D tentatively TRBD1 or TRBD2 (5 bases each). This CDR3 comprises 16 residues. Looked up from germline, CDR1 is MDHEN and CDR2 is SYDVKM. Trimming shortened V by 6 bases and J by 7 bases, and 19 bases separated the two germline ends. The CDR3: CASSSPGRTAANVLTF. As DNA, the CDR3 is TGTGCCAGCAGCTCTCCGGGACGGACCGCAGCCAACGTCCTGACTTTC.

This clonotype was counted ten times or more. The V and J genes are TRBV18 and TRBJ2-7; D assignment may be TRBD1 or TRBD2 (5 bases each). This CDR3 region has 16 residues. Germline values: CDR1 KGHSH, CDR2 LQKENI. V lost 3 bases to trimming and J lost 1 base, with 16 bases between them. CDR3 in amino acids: CASSPQPPGRSYEQYF. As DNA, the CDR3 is TGTGCCAGCTCACCCCAGCCTCCGGGACGGTCCTACGAGCAGTACTTC.

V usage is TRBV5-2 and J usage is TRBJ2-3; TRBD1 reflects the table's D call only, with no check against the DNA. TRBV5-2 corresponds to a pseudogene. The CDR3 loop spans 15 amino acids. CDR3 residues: CASNLGKGLADTQYF. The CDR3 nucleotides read TGTGCCAGCAACCTGGGGAAGGGTTTAGCGGATACGCAGTATTTT.

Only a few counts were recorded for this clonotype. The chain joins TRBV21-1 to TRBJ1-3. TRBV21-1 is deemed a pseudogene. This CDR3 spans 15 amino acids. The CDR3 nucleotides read TGTGCCAGCAGCAGTATTTCCAGGTCTGGAAACACCATATATTTT. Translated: CASSSISRSGNTIYF.

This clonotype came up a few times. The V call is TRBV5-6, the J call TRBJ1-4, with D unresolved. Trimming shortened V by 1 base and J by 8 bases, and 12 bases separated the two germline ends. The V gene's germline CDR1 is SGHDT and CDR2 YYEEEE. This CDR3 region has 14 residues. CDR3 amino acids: CASSLQLLGEKLFF. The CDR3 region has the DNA TGTGCCAGCAGCTTGCAGCTATTAGGAGAAAAACTGTTTTTT.

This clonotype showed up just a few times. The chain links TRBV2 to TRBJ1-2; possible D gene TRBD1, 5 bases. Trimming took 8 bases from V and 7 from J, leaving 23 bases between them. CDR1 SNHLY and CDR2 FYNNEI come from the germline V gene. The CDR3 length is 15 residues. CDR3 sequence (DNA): TGTGCCAGCGGGGGTACAGGCCAGGCATTGTCTGGCTACACCTTC. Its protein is CASGGTGQALSGYTF.

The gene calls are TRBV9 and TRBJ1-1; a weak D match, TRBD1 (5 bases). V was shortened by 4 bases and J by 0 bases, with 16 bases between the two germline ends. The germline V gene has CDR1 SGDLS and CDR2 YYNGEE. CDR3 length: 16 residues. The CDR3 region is CASSPNLPGLNTEAFF. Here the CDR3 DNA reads TGTGCCAGCAGCCCAAATCTCCCAGGGCTGAACACTGAAGCTTTCTTT.

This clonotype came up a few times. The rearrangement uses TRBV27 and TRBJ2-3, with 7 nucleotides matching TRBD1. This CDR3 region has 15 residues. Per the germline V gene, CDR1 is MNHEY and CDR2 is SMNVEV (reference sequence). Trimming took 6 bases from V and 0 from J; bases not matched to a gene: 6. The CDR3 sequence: CASSSDRRSTDTQYF. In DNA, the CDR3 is TGTGCCAGCAGCTCGGACAGGCGTAGCACAGATACGCAGTATTTT.

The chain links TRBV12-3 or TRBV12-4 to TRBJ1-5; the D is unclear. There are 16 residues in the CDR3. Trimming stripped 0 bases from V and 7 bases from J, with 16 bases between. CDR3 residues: CASSLARAGVGQPQHF. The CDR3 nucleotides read TGTGCCAGCAGTTTAGCGCGAGCTGGCGTGGGGCAGCCCCAGCATTTT.

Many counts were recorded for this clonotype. The CDR3 loop is CSAPQGRAGEQYV. CDR3 sequence (DNA): TGCAGTGCCCCCCAGGGTCGGGCGGGCGAGCAGTACGTC. The chain combines TRBV20-1 with TRBJ2-7; D could derive from TRBD1 or TRBD2 (5 bases each). The V end was cut by 6 bases, the J end by 6 bases, with 18 bases between. Looked up from germline, CDR1 is DFQATT and CDR2 is SNEGSKA (reference sequence). The CDR3 has 13 amino acids.

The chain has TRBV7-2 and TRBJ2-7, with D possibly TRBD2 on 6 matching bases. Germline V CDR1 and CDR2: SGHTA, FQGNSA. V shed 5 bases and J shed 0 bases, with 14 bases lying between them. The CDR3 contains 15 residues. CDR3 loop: CASSPVRGISYEQYF. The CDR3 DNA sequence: TGTGCCAGCAGCCCGGTTCGGGGGATCTCCTACGAGCAGTACTTC.

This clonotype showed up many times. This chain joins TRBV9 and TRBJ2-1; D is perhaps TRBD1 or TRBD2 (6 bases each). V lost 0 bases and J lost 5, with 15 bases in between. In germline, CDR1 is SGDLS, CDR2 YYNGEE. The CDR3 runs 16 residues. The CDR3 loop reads CASSVDPGAPNNEQFF. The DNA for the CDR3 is TGTGCCAGCAGCGTAGATCCGGGGGCCCCTAACAATGAGCAGTTCTTC.

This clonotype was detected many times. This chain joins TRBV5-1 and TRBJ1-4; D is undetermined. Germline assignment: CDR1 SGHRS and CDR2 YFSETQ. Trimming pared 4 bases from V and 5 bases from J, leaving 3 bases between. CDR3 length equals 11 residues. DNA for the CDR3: TGCGCCAGCAGCCAGAATGAAAAACTGTTTTTT. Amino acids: CASSQNEKLFF.

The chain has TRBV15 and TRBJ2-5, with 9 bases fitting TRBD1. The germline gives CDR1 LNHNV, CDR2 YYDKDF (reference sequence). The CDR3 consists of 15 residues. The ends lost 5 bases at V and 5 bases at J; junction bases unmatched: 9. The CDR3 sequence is CATSGYRGQGETQYF. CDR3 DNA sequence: TGTGCCACCAGCGGCTACCGCGGACAGGGGGAGACCCAGTACTTC.

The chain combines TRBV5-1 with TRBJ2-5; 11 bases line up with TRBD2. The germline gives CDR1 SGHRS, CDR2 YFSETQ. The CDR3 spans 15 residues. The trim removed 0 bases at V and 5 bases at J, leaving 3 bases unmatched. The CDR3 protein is CASSLGTSGGETQYF. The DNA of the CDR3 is TGCGCCAGCAGCTTGGGTACTAGCGGGGGTGAGACCCAGTACTTC.